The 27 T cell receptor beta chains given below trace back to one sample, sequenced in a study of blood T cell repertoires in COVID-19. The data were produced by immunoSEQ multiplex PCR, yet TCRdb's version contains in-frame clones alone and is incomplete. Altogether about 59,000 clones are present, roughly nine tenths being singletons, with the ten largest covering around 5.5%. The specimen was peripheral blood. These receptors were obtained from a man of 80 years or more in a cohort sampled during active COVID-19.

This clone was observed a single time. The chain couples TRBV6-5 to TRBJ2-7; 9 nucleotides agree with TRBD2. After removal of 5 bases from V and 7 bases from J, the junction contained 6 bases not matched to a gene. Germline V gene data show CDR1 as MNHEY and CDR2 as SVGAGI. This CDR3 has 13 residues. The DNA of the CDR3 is TGTGCCAGCAGTAGCGGGGGGAACTTTGAGCAGTACTTC. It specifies CASSSGGNFEQYF.

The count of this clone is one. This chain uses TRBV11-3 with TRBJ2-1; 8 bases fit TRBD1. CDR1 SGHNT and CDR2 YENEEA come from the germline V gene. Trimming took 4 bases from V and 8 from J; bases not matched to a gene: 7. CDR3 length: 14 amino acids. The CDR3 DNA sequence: TGTGCCAGCAGCTCTGGACAGGGAGTCGATGAGCAGTTCTTC. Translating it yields CASSSGQGVDEQFF.

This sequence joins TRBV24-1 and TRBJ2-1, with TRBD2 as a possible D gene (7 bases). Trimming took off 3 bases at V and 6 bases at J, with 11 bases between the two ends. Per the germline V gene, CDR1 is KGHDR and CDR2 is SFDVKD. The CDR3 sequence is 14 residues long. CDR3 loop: CATSDPRGGNEQFF. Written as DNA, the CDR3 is TGTGCCACCAGTGATCCTAGGGGGGGCAATGAGCAGTTCTTC.

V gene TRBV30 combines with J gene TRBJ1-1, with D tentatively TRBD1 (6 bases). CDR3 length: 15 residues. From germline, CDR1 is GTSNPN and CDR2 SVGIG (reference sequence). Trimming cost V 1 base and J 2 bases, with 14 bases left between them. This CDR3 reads CAWSGQGLLNTEAFF. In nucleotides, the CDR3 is TGTGCCTGGAGTGGGCAGGGGCTCCTAAACACTGAAGCTTTCTTT.

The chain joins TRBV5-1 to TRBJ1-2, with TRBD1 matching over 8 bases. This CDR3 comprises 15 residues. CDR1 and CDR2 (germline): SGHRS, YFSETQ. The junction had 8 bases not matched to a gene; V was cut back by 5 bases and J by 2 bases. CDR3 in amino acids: CASRNTGQANYGYTF. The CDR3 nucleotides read TGCGCCAGCAGAAACACGGGACAGGCCAACTATGGCTACACCTTC. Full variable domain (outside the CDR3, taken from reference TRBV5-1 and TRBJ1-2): KAGVTQTPRYLIKTRGQQVTLSCSPISGHRSVSWYQQTPGQGLQFLFEYFSETQRNKGNFPGRFSGRQFSNSRSEMNVSTLELGDSALYLCASRNTGQANYGYTFGSGTRLTVV.

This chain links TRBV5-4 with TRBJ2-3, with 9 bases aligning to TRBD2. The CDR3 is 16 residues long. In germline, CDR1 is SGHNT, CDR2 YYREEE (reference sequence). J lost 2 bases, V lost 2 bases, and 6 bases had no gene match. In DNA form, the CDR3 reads TGTGCCAGCAGCTTAAAGCTAGCGGGGTACACAGATACGCAGTATTTT. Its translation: CASSLKLAGYTDTQYF.

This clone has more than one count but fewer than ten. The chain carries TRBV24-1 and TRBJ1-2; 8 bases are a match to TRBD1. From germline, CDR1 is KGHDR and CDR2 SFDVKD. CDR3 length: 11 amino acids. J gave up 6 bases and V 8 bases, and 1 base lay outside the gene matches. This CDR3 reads CATKTGDGYTF. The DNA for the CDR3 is TGTGCCACCAAGACAGGGGATGGCTACACCTTC.

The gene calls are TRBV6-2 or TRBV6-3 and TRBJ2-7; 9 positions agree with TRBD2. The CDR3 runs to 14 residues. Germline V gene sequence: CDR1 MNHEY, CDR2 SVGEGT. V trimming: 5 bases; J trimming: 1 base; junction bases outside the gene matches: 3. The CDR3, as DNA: TGTGCCAGCAGTGCGGGGGGGTGGTCCTACGAGCAGTACTTC. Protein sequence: CASSAGGWSYEQYF.

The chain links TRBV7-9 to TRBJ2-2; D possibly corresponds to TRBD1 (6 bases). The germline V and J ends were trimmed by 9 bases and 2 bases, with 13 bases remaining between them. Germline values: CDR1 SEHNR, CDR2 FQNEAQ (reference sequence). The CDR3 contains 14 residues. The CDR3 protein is CARGSGANTGELFF. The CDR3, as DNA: TGTGCCAGGGGGTCAGGGGCCAACACCGGGGAGCTGTTTTTT.

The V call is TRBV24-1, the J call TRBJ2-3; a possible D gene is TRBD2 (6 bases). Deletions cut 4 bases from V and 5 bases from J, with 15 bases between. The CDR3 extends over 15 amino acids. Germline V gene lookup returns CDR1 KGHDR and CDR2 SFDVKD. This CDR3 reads CATSDPRGAGDTQYF. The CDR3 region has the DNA TGTGCCACCAGTGACCCCCGGGGAGCGGGAGATACGCAGTATTTT.

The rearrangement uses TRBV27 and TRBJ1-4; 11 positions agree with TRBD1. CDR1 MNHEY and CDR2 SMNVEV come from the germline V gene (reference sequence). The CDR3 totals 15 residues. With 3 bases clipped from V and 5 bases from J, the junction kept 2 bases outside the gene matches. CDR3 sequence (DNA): TGTGCCAGCAGTTTCGGACAGGGGGCGAATGAAAAACTGTTTTTT. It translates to CASSFGQGANEKLFF.

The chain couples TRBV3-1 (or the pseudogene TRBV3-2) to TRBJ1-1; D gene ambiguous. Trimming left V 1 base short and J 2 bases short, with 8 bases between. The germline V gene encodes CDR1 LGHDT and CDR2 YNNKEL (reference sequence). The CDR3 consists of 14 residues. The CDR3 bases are TGTGCCAGCAGCCAAGTTGGAGGTAACACTGAAGCTTTCTTT. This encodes CASSQVGGNTEAFF.

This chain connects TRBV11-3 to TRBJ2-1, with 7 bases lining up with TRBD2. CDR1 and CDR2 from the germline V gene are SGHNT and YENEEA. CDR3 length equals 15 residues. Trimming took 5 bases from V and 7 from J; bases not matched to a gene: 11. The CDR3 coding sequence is TGTGCCAGCAGCACTGGGGGGGAGGGCCGTAATGAGCAGTTCTTC. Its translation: CASSTGGEGRNEQFF.

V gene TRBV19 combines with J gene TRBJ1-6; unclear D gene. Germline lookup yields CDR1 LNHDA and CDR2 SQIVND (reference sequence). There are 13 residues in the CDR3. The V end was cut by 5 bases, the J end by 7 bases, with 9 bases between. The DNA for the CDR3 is TGTGCCAGTAGTGACACCACGAATTCACCCCTCCACTTT. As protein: CASSDTTNSPLHF.

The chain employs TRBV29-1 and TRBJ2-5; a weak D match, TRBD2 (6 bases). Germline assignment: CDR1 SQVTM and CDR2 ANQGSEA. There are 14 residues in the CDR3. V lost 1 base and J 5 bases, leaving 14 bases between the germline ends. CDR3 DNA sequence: TGCAGCGTTGAAGTCGGGACCAGCGGGGAGACCCAGTACTTC. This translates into CSVEVGTSGETQYF.

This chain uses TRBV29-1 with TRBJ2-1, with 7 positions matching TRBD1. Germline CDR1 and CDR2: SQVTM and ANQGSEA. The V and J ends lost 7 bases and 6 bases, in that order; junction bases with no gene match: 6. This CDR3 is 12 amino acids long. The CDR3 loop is CSASGTANEQFF. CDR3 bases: TGCAGCGCCTCCGGGACAGCCAATGAGCAGTTCTTC.

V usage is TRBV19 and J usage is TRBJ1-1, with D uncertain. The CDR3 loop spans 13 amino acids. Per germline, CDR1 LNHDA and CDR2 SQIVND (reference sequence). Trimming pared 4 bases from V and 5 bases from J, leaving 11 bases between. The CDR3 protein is CASSRRAWTEAFF. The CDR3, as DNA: TGTGCCAGTAGTAGGAGGGCATGGACTGAAGCTTTCTTT.

The CDR3 spells CATSDSTQPAMNTEAFF. The CDR3 DNA reads TGTGCCACCAGTGATTCGACACAGCCAGCTATGAACACTGAAGCTTTCTTT. This chain uses TRBV24-1 with TRBJ1-1; the D is unclear. The germline gives CDR1 KGHDR, CDR2 SFDVKD. The CDR3 extends over 17 amino acids. V lost 2 bases, J lost 0 bases, and 15 bases lay in between.

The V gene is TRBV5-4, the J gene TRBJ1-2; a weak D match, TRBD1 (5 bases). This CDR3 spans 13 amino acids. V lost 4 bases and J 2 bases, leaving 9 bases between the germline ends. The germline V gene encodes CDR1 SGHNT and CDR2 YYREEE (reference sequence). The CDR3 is CASSPDTNYGYTF. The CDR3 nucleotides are TGTGCCAGCAGCCCGGACACCAACTATGGCTACACCTTC.

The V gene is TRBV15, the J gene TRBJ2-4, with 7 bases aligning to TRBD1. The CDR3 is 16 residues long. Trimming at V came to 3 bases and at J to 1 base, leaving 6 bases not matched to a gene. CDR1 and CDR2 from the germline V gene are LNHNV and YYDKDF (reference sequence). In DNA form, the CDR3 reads TGTGCCACCAGCAGGACACAGGGGTCGGCCAAAAACATTCAGTACTTC. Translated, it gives CATSRTQGSAKNIQYF.

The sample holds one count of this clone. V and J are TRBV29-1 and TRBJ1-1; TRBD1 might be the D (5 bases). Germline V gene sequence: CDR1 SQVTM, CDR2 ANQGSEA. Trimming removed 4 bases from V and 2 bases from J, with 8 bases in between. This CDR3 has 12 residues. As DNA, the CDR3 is TGCAGCGTTGTGGGGGGAAACACTGAAGCTTTCTTT. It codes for CSVVGGNTEAFF. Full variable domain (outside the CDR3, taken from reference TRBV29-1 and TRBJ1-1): SAVISQKPSRDICQRGTSLTIQCQVDSQVTMMFWYRQQPGQSLTLIATANQGSEATYESGFVIDKFPISRPNLTFSTLTVSNMSPEDSSIYLCSVVGGNTEAFFGQGTRLTVV.

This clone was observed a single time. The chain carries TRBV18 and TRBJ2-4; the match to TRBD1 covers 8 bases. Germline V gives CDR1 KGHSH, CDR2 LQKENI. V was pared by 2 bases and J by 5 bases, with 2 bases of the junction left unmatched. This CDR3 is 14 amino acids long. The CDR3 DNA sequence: TGTGCCAGCTCACCATCAGGGGGCGAAAACATTCAGTACTTC. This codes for CASSPSGGENIQYF.

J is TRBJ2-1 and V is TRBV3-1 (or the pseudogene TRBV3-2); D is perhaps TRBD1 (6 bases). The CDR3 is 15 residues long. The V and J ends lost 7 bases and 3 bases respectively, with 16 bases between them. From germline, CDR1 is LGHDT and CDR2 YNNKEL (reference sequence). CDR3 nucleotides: TGTGCCAGCACGTTGGGGGCGACAATCTACAATGAGCAGTTCTTC. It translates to CASTLGATIYNEQFF.

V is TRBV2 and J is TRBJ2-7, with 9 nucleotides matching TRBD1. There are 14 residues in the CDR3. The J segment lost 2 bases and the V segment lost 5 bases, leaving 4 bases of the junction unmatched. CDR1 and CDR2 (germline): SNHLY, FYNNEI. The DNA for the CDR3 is TGTGCCAGCAGTTTGAACAGGGGGCCCTACGAGCAGTACTTC. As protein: CASSLNRGPYEQYF.

The CDR3 is CASSHGTGGGETQYF. CDR3 sequence (DNA): TGTGCCAGCAGTCACGGGACAGGGGGAGGGGAGACCCAGTACTTC. The V and J genes are TRBV6-5 and TRBJ2-5; 11 nucleotides align to TRBD1. This CDR3 region has 15 residues. Germline CDR1 MNHEY, CDR2 SVGAGI. V was pared by 5 bases and J by 5 bases, with 7 bases of the junction left unmatched.

The CDR3 protein is CASSPRGGGGNTIYF. CDR3 DNA sequence: TGTGCCAGCAGCCCCAGGGGTGGCGGAGGAAACACCATATATTTT. This chain connects TRBV3-1 (or the pseudogene TRBV3-2) to TRBJ1-3; possible D gene TRBD1, 6 bases. Trimming removed 4 bases at V and 4 bases at J, with 14 bases between. The CDR3 runs 15 residues. Germline lookup yields CDR1 LGHDT and CDR2 YNNKEL (reference sequence).

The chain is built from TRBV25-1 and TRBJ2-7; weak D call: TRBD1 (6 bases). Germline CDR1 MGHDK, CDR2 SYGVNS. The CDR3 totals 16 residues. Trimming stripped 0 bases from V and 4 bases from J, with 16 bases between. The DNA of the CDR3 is TGTGCCAGCAGTGAATACACAGGGATTAGTGGGTACGAGCAGTACTTC. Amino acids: CASSEYTGISGYEQYF.